The 10 T cell receptor beta chains below come from one sample, sequenced in a study of blood T cell repertoires in COVID-19. Libraries were prepared by immunoSEQ multiplex PCR; TCRdb keeps only in-frame clonotypes and omits some of them. The data contain more than 200,000 clones, roughly 88% of them seen just once; the ten biggest clones take up about 0.7%. Sequencing used peripheral blood. These receptors were obtained from a human donor in a cohort sampled during active COVID-19.

The chain carries TRBV13 and TRBJ2-7; tentatively, D is TRBD2 (6 bases). V was clipped by 3 bases and J by 2 bases, with 20 bases between them. The CDR3 covers 17 residues. Germline loops: CDR1 PRHDT, CDR2 FYEKMQ (reference sequence). CDR3 DNA sequence: TGTGCCAGCAGCTTCTCCCCTGGCGGGGCCGGCACCTACGAGCAGTACTTC. Translation gives CASSFSPGGAGTYEQYF. Together with reference TRBV13 and TRBJ2-7, the CDR3 gives the full variable domain: AAGVIQSPRHLIKEKRETATLKCYPIPRHDTVYWYQQGPGQDPQFLISFYEKMQSDKGSIPDRFSAQQFSDYHSELNMSSLELGDSALYFCASSFSPGGAGTYEQYFGPGTRLTVT.

This clone was counted a single time. CDR3 DNA: TGTGCCAGCAGTTTCGACAGGGGGGACTATGGCTACACCTTC. Its translation: CASSFDRGDYGYTF. The gene calls are TRBV28 and TRBJ1-2; TRBD1 aligns across 9 bases. The CDR3 is 14 amino acids. V shed 3 bases and J 3 bases; nucleotides not matched to a gene: 2. In germline, CDR1 is MDHEN, CDR2 SYDVKM.

This chain connects TRBV19 to TRBJ2-7; 9 nucleotides line up with TRBD2. The V gene's germline CDR1 is LNHDA and CDR2 SQIVND (reference sequence). CDR3 length: 17 amino acids. V shed 9 bases, J shed 5 bases, and the junction held 20 bases outside the gene matches. This CDR3 is CASSPLAGRGIRHEQYF. Here the CDR3 DNA reads TGTGCCAGCTCCCCACTAGCGGGCAGAGGAATCCGACACGAGCAGTACTTC.

This clone was seen just once. The chain has TRBV7-2 and TRBJ1-2; D remains ambiguous. This CDR3 contains 16 residues. The germline CDR1 and CDR2 sequences are SGHTA and FQGNSA. V lost 0 bases to trimming and J lost 4 bases, with 15 bases between them. Here the CDR3 DNA reads TGTGCCAGCAGCTTAGCGGCCCTAGAGGATATCTATGGCTACACCTTC. It codes for CASSLAALEDIYGYTF.

This chain links TRBV19 with TRBJ1-2; 8 bases agree with TRBD1. Germline values: CDR1 LNHDA, CDR2 SQIVND (reference sequence). CDR3 size: 13 residues. Trimming at V came to 3 bases and at J to 7 bases, leaving 4 bases not matched to a gene. This CDR3 is CASSMSGGSGYTF. Here the CDR3 DNA reads TGTGCCAGTAGTATGTCAGGGGGCTCTGGCTACACCTTC.

This clone occurred a few times. This chain uses TRBV6-6 with TRBJ2-1; the match to TRBD2 covers 11 bases. The CDR3 totals 13 residues. Per the germline V gene, CDR1 is MNHNY and CDR2 is SVGAGI (reference sequence). V shed 11 bases, J shed 4 bases, and the junction held 4 bases outside the gene matches. The CDR3 sequence: CASTSGAYNEQFF. The CDR3 DNA is TGTGCCTCGACTAGCGGGGCATACAATGAGCAGTTCTTC.

This rearrangement joins TRBV28 to TRBJ1-4; tentative D call: TRBD1 (6 bases). Between the trimmed V and J ends, which lost 3 bases and 8 bases, there was a span of 13 bases. Per germline, CDR1 MDHEN and CDR2 SYDVKM. CDR3 length equals 14 residues. The CDR3 loop reads CASSFSGVTEKLFF. The CDR3 nucleotides are TGTGCCAGCAGTTTCTCAGGGGTAACAGAAAAACTGTTTTTT.

CDR3 region: CASAQQDRGVADTQYF. Here the CDR3 DNA reads TGTGCCAGCGCCCAGCAAGACAGGGGGGTTGCAGATACGCAGTATTTT. The V and J genes are TRBV7-8 and TRBJ2-3; 9 bases line up with TRBD1. The CDR3 is made up of 16 amino acids. V lost 8 bases to trimming and J lost 4 bases; unmatched junction nucleotides: 13. CDR1 is SGHVS and CDR2 is FQNEAQ in the germline V gene.

This chain connects TRBV3-1 (or the pseudogene TRBV3-2) to TRBJ1-2; 7 positions agree with TRBD1. The CDR3 extends over 14 amino acids. Germline values: CDR1 LGHDT, CDR2 YNNKEL (reference sequence). V trimming: 4 bases; J trimming: 1 base; junction bases outside the gene matches: 3. CDR3 in DNA: TGTGCCAGCAGCCCGGGACAGCTTAACTATGGCTACACCTTC. Translation gives CASSPGQLNYGYTF.

This clone came up a few times. The chain has TRBV19 and TRBJ1-1; tentatively, D is TRBD1 (5 bases). Germline V gives CDR1 LNHDA, CDR2 SQIVND (reference sequence). The CDR3 has 14 residues. V lost 8 bases and J 1 base, leaving 14 bases between the germline ends. CDR3 coding DNA: TGTGCCAGTGGTAAAAGGGGTGGGAACACTGAAGCTTTCTTT. This translates into CASGKRGGNTEAFF.